This T cell receptor (beta chain) is drawn from a study of T cells in Graves' hyperthyroidism and ophthalmopathy. This CDR3 has 14 amino acids. Trimming left V 3 bases short and J 7 bases short, with 12 bases between. Germline loops: CDR1 MDHEN, CDR2 SYDVKM. Many counts were recorded for this clonotype. The CDR3 regions of TCR beta were amplified from RNA transcripts. The TCR CDR3 was amplified in a first-round RT-PCR using the HTBI primer set. Each CDR3 protein is one row after TCRdb ran MiXCR on the multiplex PCR reads. The table includes some 250,000 distinct CDR3 sequences, approximately 15% detected once.

Input material: blood. This TCR was recovered from a woman between 35 and 50 years old with Graves' hyperthyroidism that later progressed to Graves' ophthalmopathy. J is TRBJ2-2 and V is TRBV28; no clear D gene. The CDR3 spells CASSFGPWDGELFF. CDR3 nucleotides: TGTGCCAGCAGTTTTGGTCCCTGGGACGGGGAGCTGTTTTTT.